The present entry profiles one TCR beta chain with its context. The record originates from a study of T-cell reconstitution after alpha-beta-depleted transplantation in children. Using unique molecular identifiers, the investigators prepared the TCRbeta library. TCRdb reprocessed the PCR reads with MiXCR, giving one entry per CDR3 protein. The data show roughly 350,000 distinct CDR3 sequences, with about a tenth seen just once and around 2.3% held by the top ten. The sequences come from PBMCs from the stem cell graft donor, collected from the stem cell graft. This receptor was taken from a human donor who donated a stem cell graft to a child with acute lymphoblastic leukemia.

CDR3 in DNA: TGTGCCAGCTCTCTATCGACAGGTCTTAGCAATCAGCCCCAGCATTTT. Its protein is CASSLSTGLSNQPQHF. The chain is built from TRBV18 and TRBJ1-5; tentatively, D is TRBD1 (6 bases). The CDR3 length is 16 residues. V was clipped by 6 bases and J by 0 bases, with 15 bases between them. CDR1 and CDR2 (germline): KGHSH, LQKENI.